This TCR beta chain was found in a study of monozygotic twins with inflammatory bowel disease. Germline V CDR1 and CDR2: SGHAT, FQNNGV. This CDR3 has 14 residues. TCRdb reanalyzed the 5' RACE reads, giving one entry per CDR3 protein sequence and no DNA. The sample table includes 350,000 to 550,000 distinct CDR3 sequences. This clonotype was obtained from a human donor with ulcerative colitis or Crohn's disease, or a healthy co-twin of an affected twin (not recorded which). The sample taken for sequencing was blood. The chain uses TRBV11-2 and TRBJ2-7; TCRdb names TRBD1, which stays unverified in the absence of DNA. The chain's CDR3 is CATLETGNSYEQYF.